The 2 T cell receptor beta chains below all came from one sample that was sequenced in a study of regulatory T cells in long-lasting Graves disease (dated by TCRdb to about 2021). The library was prepared using multiplex PCR. The instrument given in TCRdb is Illumina HiSeq 4000. TCR beta libraries were built with iRepertoire HTBI primers and Arm-PCR amplification of CDR3 regions. TCRdb handled the public reads itself, with Q25 trimming in fastp and clone calling in MiXCR, and kept productive beta chains. Here each entry gathers all rows of one CDR3 protein and keeps the most common genes and DNA. The sample contains 350,000 to 450,000 distinct CDR3 sequences, more than 12% of them found a single time. The top ten clonotypes cover around 15% of the sample. This specimen's time point label, per the study, means: newly diagnosed GD, antithyroid drugs for less than 3 months. For both TCR sequencing and RNA sequencing, RNA was extracted from PBMCs using TRIzol.

The same data also contributed to another study, on T cells in Graves' hyperthyroidism and ophthalmopathy.

The sequencing here drew on peripheral blood mononuclear cells (PBMCs), taken at new diagnosis, from a patient treated with antithyroid drugs. Receptors originate from a woman aged 30 to 39 with Graves disease. Donor details come from another sample of the same person, matched by shared clones.

The chain couples TRBV10-3 to TRBJ2-5; 11 positions agree with TRBD2. The CDR3 consists of 17 residues. With V trimmed by 2 bases and J by 0 bases, 5 bases remained unmatched. From germline, CDR1 is ENHRY and CDR2 SYGVKD. Here the CDR3 reads CAISEGGGLADQETQYF. CDR3 DNA: TGTGCCATCAGTGAGGGGGGGGGACTAGCGGACCAAGAGACCCAGTACTTC.

This clonotype was observed many times. The chain recombines TRBV5-1 with TRBJ2-1; perhaps TRBD1 as D (7 bases). The CDR3 length is 18 residues. Germline V gene lookup returns CDR1 SGHRS and CDR2 YFSETQ. Trimming took 2 bases from V and 6 from J, leaving 24 bases between them. The CDR3 DNA is TGCGCCAGCAGCTTCCTTGCCCCGACAGGGCTGGGGGGCAATGAGCAGTTCTTC. Its protein product is CASSFLAPTGLGGNEQFF.